These 31 T cell receptor beta chains came from one sample sequenced in a study of blood T cell repertoires in COVID-19. This table comes from immunoSEQ multiplex PCR, and its TCRdb copy is limited to in-frame clones, with some not included. The table has 120,000 to 150,000 clones, approximately 80% seen once. Sequences were obtained from PBMCs or T cells enriched from blood (not recorded which). The receptor set was obtained from a woman under 30 who had been exposed to COVID-19.

V usage is TRBV6-1 and J usage is TRBJ2-7; a weak D match, TRBD1 (6 bases). The germline gives CDR1 MNHNS, CDR2 SASEGT. Between the trimmed V and J ends, which lost 1 base and 5 bases, there was a span of 12 bases. This CDR3 contains 14 residues. The CDR3 loop reads CASSEEQGTHEQYF. The CDR3 DNA follows: TGTGCCAGCAGTGAAGAGCAGGGGACCCACGAGCAGTACTTC.

The V gene is TRBV29-1, the J gene TRBJ2-5, with 9 bases that match TRBD1. The CDR3 covers 15 residues. With 5 bases clipped from V and 3 bases from J, the junction kept 10 bases outside the gene matches. Looked up from germline, CDR1 is SQVTM and CDR2 is ANQGSEA. CDR3 region: CSVPPRDRDKETQYF. The CDR3 DNA is TGCAGCGTTCCCCCCCGGGACAGGGACAAAGAGACCCAGTACTTC. The full variable domain, in which reference TRBV29-1 and TRBJ2-5 provide the parts outside the CDR3, is SAVISQKPSRDICQRGTSLTIQCQVDSQVTMMFWYRQQPGQSLTLIATANQGSEATYESGFVIDKFPISRPNLTFSTLTVSNMSPEDSSIYLCSVPPRDRDKETQYFGPGTRLLVL.

This chain uses TRBV5-1 with TRBJ1-1, with 8 positions matching TRBD1. The CDR3 has 18 amino acids. Trimming took 2 bases from V and 0 from J; bases not matched to a gene: 12. CDR1 is SGHRS, CDR2 YFSETQ, per germline. In DNA form, the CDR3 reads TGCGCCAGCAGCTTAGATAACAGGGGGATGGGGATGAACACTGAAGCTTTCTTT. This gives the protein CASSLDNRGMGMNTEAFF. The full variable domain, completed using reference TRBV5-1 and TRBJ1-1, is KAGVTQTPRYLIKTRGQQVTLSCSPISGHRSVSWYQQTPGQGLQFLFEYFSETQRNKGNFPGRFSGRQFSNSRSEMNVSTLELGDSALYLCASSLDNRGMGMNTEAFFGQGTRLTVV.

This chain connects TRBV27 to TRBJ2-1; 8 bases fit TRBD2. Germline CDR1 is MNHEY and CDR2 is SMNVEV (reference sequence). This CDR3 is built from 14 residues. Trimming at V came to 4 bases and at J to 6 bases, leaving 5 bases not matched to a gene. DNA of the CDR3: TGTGCCAGCAGTTATAGCGGGACATTCAATGAGCAGTTCTTC. This gives the protein CASSYSGTFNEQFF.

The CDR3 bases are TGTGCCAGCTCACCATACGGTGCAATCAATTCACCCCTCCACTTT. Its protein product is CASSPYGAINSPLHF. This chain uses TRBV18 with TRBJ1-6; D not certain. Trimming took 2 bases from V and 7 from J, leaving 12 bases between them. The CDR3 covers 15 residues. CDR1 and CDR2 (germline): KGHSH, LQKENI.

The chain uses TRBV10-3 and TRBJ1-2; 8 positions match TRBD1. Trimming at V came to 4 bases and at J to 8 bases, leaving 6 bases not matched to a gene. The length of the CDR3 is 13 residues. Germline lookup yields CDR1 ENHRY and CDR2 SYGVKD. The CDR3 DNA follows: TGTGCCATCAGTGCGGACAGGGTACGCGGCTACACCTTC. The encoded protein is CAISADRVRGYTF.

The V gene is TRBV9, the J gene TRBJ1-1; 9 nucleotides agree with TRBD1. CDR3 size: 16 residues. Trimming removed 4 bases from V and 1 base from J; junction bases left unmatched: 8. CDR1 and CDR2 (germline): SGDLS, YYNGEE. The CDR3 here is CASSTDLQGANTEAFF. In DNA form, the CDR3 reads TGTGCCAGCAGCACGGACCTACAGGGGGCGAACACTGAAGCTTTCTTT.

The chain joins TRBV7-8 to TRBJ2-1, with 12 bases that match TRBD2. The CDR3 is 16 residues long. The germline V gene has CDR1 SGHVS and CDR2 FQNEAQ. Losses at the gene ends were 1 base for V and 10 bases for J; bases not matched to a gene: 8. This CDR3 is CASSLVLTSGSGEQFF. Written as DNA, the CDR3 is TGTGCCAGCAGCTTAGTTTTGACTAGCGGGAGTGGGGAGCAGTTCTTC.

The chain has TRBV7-9 and TRBJ2-1; D gene ambiguous. Looked up from germline, CDR1 is SEHNR and CDR2 is FQNEAQ (reference sequence). The germline V and J ends were trimmed by 2 bases and 4 bases, with 9 bases remaining between them. This CDR3 spans 14 amino acids. The CDR3 protein is CASSLIPRYNEQFF. The CDR3 coding sequence is TGTGCCAGCAGCTTAATCCCTAGGTACAATGAGCAGTTCTTC.

This chain joins TRBV7-2 and TRBJ1-2; 7 bases map to TRBD1. Per the germline V gene, CDR1 is SGHTA and CDR2 is FQGNSA. CDR3 length: 16 amino acids. With 2 bases clipped from V and 8 bases from J, the junction kept 14 bases outside the gene matches. CDR3: CASSLKGQGGFNGYTF. DNA of the CDR3: TGTGCCAGCAGCTTAAAAGGCCAGGGGGGTTTCAACGGCTACACCTTC.

The chain combines TRBV6-4 with TRBJ2-3; D is ambiguous. V was shortened by 0 bases and J by 2 bases, with 6 bases between the two germline ends. The CDR3 is made up of 14 amino acids. In germline, CDR1 is MRHNA, CDR2 SNTAGT. The CDR3 is CASSDSGNTDTQYF. CDR3 in DNA: TGTGCCAGCAGTGACTCTGGCAACACAGATACGCAGTATTTT.

The chain couples TRBV24-1 to TRBJ2-7; 7 bases match TRBD2. The V gene's germline CDR1 is KGHDR and CDR2 SFDVKD. Germline trimming cut 4 bases from V and 3 bases from J; bases unmatched to any gene: 2. The CDR3 is 13 residues long. The CDR3 nucleotides read TGTGCCACCAGTGACCGGACTAGCTACGAGCAGTACTTC. It yields the protein CATSDRTSYEQYF.

This clone occurred once. The chain joins TRBV12-5 to TRBJ2-7, with 13 positions matching TRBD2. The J segment lost 4 bases and the V segment lost 7 bases, leaving 7 bases of the junction unmatched. Per germline, CDR1 LGHNT and CDR2 FRNRAP. The CDR3 loop spans 15 amino acids. The CDR3 nucleotides read TGTGCTAGTGCCTTGGAACTAGCGGGAGGGTACGAGCAGTACTTC. Amino acid sequence: CASALELAGGYEQYF.

The chain has TRBV18 and TRBJ1-1, with D possibly being TRBD1 (5 bases). This CDR3 spans 15 amino acids. Per the germline V gene, CDR1 is KGHSH and CDR2 is LQKENI. V was clipped by 2 bases and J by 4 bases, with 14 bases between them. CDR3 in DNA: TGTGCCAGCTCACCATCGGGAGGGGTGTTCACTGAAGCTTTCTTT. Amino acid sequence: CASSPSGGVFTEAFF. Drawing the rest from reference TRBV18 and TRBJ1-1, the complete variable domain is NAGVMQNPRHLVRRRGQEARLRCSPMKGHSHVYWYRQLPEEGLKFMVYLQKENIIDESGMPKERFSAEFPKEGPSILRIQQVVRGDSAAYFCASSPSGGVFTEAFFGQGTRLTVV.

To note about this clone: Other nucleotide sequences from this sample produce the same CDR3. The V call is TRBV3-1 (or the pseudogene TRBV3-2), the J call TRBJ1-5; unclear D gene. Trimming took off 1 base at V and 4 bases at J, with 8 bases between the two ends. Germline V CDR1 and CDR2: LGHDT, YNNKEL (reference sequence). The CDR3 is 14 residues long. Written as DNA, the CDR3 is TGTGCCAGCAGCCAAGGCGGAGGAAATCAGCCCCAGCATTTT. This translates into CASSQGGGNQPQHF.

This clone was detected only a few times. Compared with germline, one end of the junction differs, possibly owing to a read error. The CDR3 spells CATSKLGDNSGYTF. As DNA, the CDR3 is TGTGCCACCAGCAAATTGGGGGACAACTCTGGCTACACCTTC. The rearrangement joins TRBV15 to TRBJ1-2, with D possibly matching TRBD1 (6 bases). This CDR3 region has 14 residues. The germline V gene has CDR1 LNHNV and CDR2 YYDKDF (reference sequence).

The chain links TRBV7-9 to TRBJ1-4, with 11 nucleotides matching TRBD1. CDR1 SEHNR and CDR2 FQNEAQ come from the germline V gene (reference sequence). J lost 4 bases, V lost 5 bases, and 6 bases had no gene match. This CDR3 spans 16 amino acids. CDR3 protein: CASSGKDRGRNEKLFF. DNA of the CDR3: TGTGCCAGCAGCGGAAAGGACAGGGGGCGTAATGAAAAACTGTTTTTT.

The chain is built from TRBV12-2 and TRBJ1-1; the D call in the table, TRBD1, was not verified against the DNA. TRBV12-2 is a documented pseudogene. The CDR3 has 15 amino acids. CDR3 sequence reads: CASRLGGGKDTEAFF. The CDR3 coding sequence is TGTGCAAGTCGCTTAGGAGGGGGCAAGGACACTGAAGCTTTCTTT.

The chain joins TRBV21-1 to TRBJ2-3; TRBD1, the table's D call, was not compared with the DNA. TRBV21-1 counts as a pseudogene. This CDR3 is built from 18 residues. The CDR3 nucleotides read TGTGCCAGCAGCAAACCACCCCGGGACAGTCCCAGCACAGATACGCAGTATTTT. This sequence encodes CASSKPPRDSPSTDTQYF.

The chain carries TRBV6-5 and TRBJ2-1, with 7 bases identical to TRBD1. CDR3 length equals 15 residues. Trimming at V came to 6 bases and at J to 2 bases, leaving 7 bases not matched to a gene. Per the germline V gene, CDR1 is MNHEY and CDR2 is SVGAGI. DNA of the CDR3: TGTGCCAGCAGCACAGGGGCCCAAACCTACAATGAGCAGTTCTTC. This gives the protein CASSTGAQTYNEQFF.

This chain links TRBV2 with TRBJ2-2, with 16 bases that match TRBD2. This CDR3 has 17 amino acids. V was clipped by 6 bases and J by 3 bases; unmatched bases: 4. Germline V gives CDR1 SNHLY, CDR2 FYNNEI. CDR3 residues: CASRTGLAGGDTGELFF. Here the CDR3 DNA reads TGTGCCAGCAGGACGGGACTAGCGGGAGGGGACACCGGGGAGCTGTTTTTT.

This clone has only a few counts. The J gene is TRBJ1-6, the V gene TRBV28, with 8 bases fitting TRBD1. CDR3 size: 16 residues. Per the germline V gene, CDR1 is MDHEN and CDR2 is SYDVKM. Unmatched junction bases numbered 4, after V lost 4 bases and J lost 2 bases. CDR3 nucleotide sequence: TGTGCCAGCAGTTCCTACAGGGGGACCTATAATTCACCCCTCCACTTT. Translating it yields CASSSYRGTYNSPLHF.

The V gene is TRBV2, the J gene TRBJ2-7; 9 bases agree with TRBD2. Germline loops: CDR1 SNHLY, CDR2 FYNNEI. The junction had 5 bases not matched to a gene; V was cut back by 0 bases and J by 2 bases. CDR3 size: 16 residues. The CDR3 bases are TGTGCCAGCAGTGAAGCACATAGCGGGAGTACCTACGAGCAGTACTTC. Amino acid sequence: CASSEAHSGSTYEQYF.

The chain joins TRBV19 to TRBJ2-7; 8 nucleotides agree with TRBD1. The V gene's germline CDR1 is LNHDA and CDR2 SQIVND (reference sequence). The length of the CDR3 is 15 residues. V lost 6 bases and J lost 0; bases outside the gene matches: 7. CDR3 bases: TGTGCCAGTAGGGGGGGACAGGAATCCTCCTACGAGCAGTACTTC. Protein product: CASRGGQESSYEQYF.

This clone was seen a few times. The CDR3 DNA is TGTGCCGCCCTAGACAGGGGGGTTAAGTTCTTC. It translates to CAALDRGVKFF. V usage is TRBV7-9 and J usage is TRBJ2-1; 9 positions agree with TRBD1. The V gene's germline CDR1 is SEHNR and CDR2 FQNEAQ (reference sequence). Losses at the gene ends were 11 bases for V and 14 bases for J; bases not matched to a gene: 10. The CDR3 runs to 11 residues.

The chain has TRBV4-1 and TRBJ2-3, with 7 bases aligning to TRBD1. Trimming at V came to 4 bases and at J to 1 base, leaving 2 bases not matched to a gene. The CDR3 is made up of 14 amino acids. CDR1 is MGHRA, CDR2 YSYEKL, per germline. The CDR3 DNA sequence: TGCGCCAGCAGCCTAGGACAGGGCACAGATACGCAGTATTTT. As protein: CASSLGQGTDTQYF.

The chain employs TRBV11-2 and TRBJ2-1; TRBD1 might be the D (6 bases). Germline CDR1 is SGHAT and CDR2 is FQNNGV. Trimming shortened V by 3 bases and J by 5 bases, and 17 bases separated the two germline ends. CDR3 length equals 16 residues. In DNA form, the CDR3 reads TGTGCCAGCAGCTTGGACAGCCATAAAGCCCACAATGAGCAGTTCTTC. This translates into CASSLDSHKAHNEQFF.

As DNA, the CDR3 is TGTGCCAGCAGCCAAGACCTAGCCGTCTCCTACAATGAGCAGTTCTTC. Its protein product is CASSQDLAVSYNEQFF. The rearrangement joins TRBV3-1 (or the pseudogene TRBV3-2) to TRBJ2-1, with D possibly TRBD2 on 5 matching bases. V was clipped by 0 bases and J by 0 bases, with 9 bases between them. Germline CDR1 LGHDT, CDR2 YNNKEL (reference sequence). This CDR3 comprises 16 residues.

The chain has TRBV6-1 and TRBJ1-5; 7 bases are shared with TRBD1. The CDR3 consists of 16 residues. The V gene end was trimmed by 2 bases and the J gene end by 6 bases; junction bases not matched to a gene: 10. The germline gives CDR1 MNHNS, CDR2 SASEGT. CDR3 DNA sequence: TGTGCCAGCAGTGAATCCCGACAGGGACTCGGTCAGCCCCAGCATTTT. Its translation is CASSESRQGLGQPQHF.

This chain joins TRBV9 and TRBJ2-3; D possibly corresponds to TRBD2 (5 bases). The CDR3 loop spans 15 amino acids. V was clipped by 1 base and J by 2 bases, with 11 bases between them. CDR1 SGDLS and CDR2 YYNGEE come from the germline V gene. The CDR3 sequence is CASSVRASPTDTQYF. The CDR3 region has the DNA TGTGCCAGCAGCGTACGGGCTAGCCCCACAGATACGCAGTATTTT.

The CDR3 region is CASSLPGNYNEQFF. The CDR3 DNA sequence: TGTGCCAGCAGTTTACCAGGAAACTACAATGAGCAGTTCTTC. The chain joins TRBV28 to TRBJ2-1; no definite D call. This CDR3 has 14 amino acids. Germline CDR1 reads MDHEN; CDR2 reads SYDVKM. The V and J ends lost 2 bases and 3 bases respectively, with 8 bases between them.